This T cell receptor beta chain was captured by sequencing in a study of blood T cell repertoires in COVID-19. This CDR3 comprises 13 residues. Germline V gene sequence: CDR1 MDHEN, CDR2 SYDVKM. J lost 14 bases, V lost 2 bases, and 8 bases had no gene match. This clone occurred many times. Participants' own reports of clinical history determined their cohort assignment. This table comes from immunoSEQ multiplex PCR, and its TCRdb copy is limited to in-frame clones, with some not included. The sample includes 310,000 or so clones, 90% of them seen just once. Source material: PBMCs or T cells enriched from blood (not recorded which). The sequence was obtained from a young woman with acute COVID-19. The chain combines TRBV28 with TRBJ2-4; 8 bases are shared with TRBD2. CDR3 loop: CASSLQDGRAKYF. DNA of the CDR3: TGTGCCAGCAGTTTACAGGACGGGAGGGCCAAGTACTTC.